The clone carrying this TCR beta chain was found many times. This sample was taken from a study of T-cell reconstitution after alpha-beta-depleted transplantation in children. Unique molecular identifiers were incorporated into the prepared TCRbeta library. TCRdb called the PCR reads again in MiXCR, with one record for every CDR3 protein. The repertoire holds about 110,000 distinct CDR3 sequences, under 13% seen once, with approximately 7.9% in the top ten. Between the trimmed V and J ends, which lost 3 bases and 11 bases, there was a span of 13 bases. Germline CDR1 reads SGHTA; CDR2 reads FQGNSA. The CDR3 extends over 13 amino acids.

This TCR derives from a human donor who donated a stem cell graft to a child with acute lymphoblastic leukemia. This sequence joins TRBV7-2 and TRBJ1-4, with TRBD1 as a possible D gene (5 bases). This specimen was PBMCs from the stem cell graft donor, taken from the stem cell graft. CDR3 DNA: TGTGCCAGCAGCTTGGGGACGTCTGAGAAACTGTTTTTT. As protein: CASSLGTSEKLFF.